Sequencing of this T cell receptor beta chain was carried out in a study of cytomegalovirus exposure and HLA in healthy donors. The study's findings and limits: Later analysis found that TCR beta chains associated with HLA were more clonally expanded than other, equally common chains. One variant, a missense change in DCLRE1C, was linked in a later analysis to TCR beta V- and J-gene trimming.

The primer mix had 60 Vbeta and 13 Jbeta primers. Libraries were prepared by immunoSEQ multiplex PCR; TCRdb keeps only in-frame clonotypes and omits some of them. This table holds 64,000 or so clones, 70% to 80% found once. Of note for this clone: Its antigen is currently unknown.

This CDR3 has 12 amino acids. Germline V lookup: CDR1 SGHVS, CDR2 FQNEAQ. The germline V and J ends were trimmed by 3 bases and 6 bases, with 6 bases remaining between them. The V call is TRBV7-8, the J call TRBJ1-5; no firm D call. Sequenced material: PBMCs. The TCR was taken from a woman aged 45-59 years in good health and CMV-seropositive. The DNA for the CDR3 is TGTGCCAGCAGCTTGGTGCGTCAGCCCCAGCATTTT. This gives the protein CASSLVRQPQHF.